The clone carrying this TCR beta chain has more than one count but fewer than ten. Its antigen is unknown. Gene names refer to mouse genes. The CDR3 goes on 1 residue after the read ends, and that part is filled in from the germline J gene. Clones were read by immunoSEQ multiplex PCR, and TCRdb kept only the in-frame ones, dropping some. Of a few thousand clones listed, around 52% are singletons. These data come from a study of tissue T cells after allogeneic stem cell transplantation. Whole-study findings and limits: Only a limited share of tissue TCRs appeared in blood or spleen. Shared clones across patients were few; motif clustering revealed tissue-specific shared signatures. TCR repertoires tracked anatomic similarity, regardless of disease or transplant status.

Time point in this sample: mouse harvest day 14 after allogeneic transplant. The graft held 10^6 splenic CD5+ T cells and 10^7 T-cell-depleted bone marrow cells. Tissues came from B6→BALB/c major-mismatch GVHD mice at day 7 or 14. Germline CDR1 SGHLS, CDR2 HYDKME. V was pared by 0 bases and J by 0 bases, with 0 bases of the junction left unmatched. The CDR3 covers 14 residues. The receptor was isolated from a female BALB/c mouse given C57BL/6 T cells with graft-versus-host disease after an allogeneic hematopoietic cell transplant. The chain links TRBV12-2 to TRBJ1-2; 7 bases fit TRBD1. Sequenced sample: gut tissue. CDR3 region: CASSLQGANSDYTF. CDR3 DNA (partial): TGTGCCAGCTCTCTCCAGGGGGCAAACTCCGACTACACC. The complete variable domain, with remaining parts taken from reference TRBV12-2 and TRBJ1-2, reads NSGVVQSPRYIIKGKGERSILKCIPISGHLSVAWYQQTQGQELKFFIQHYDKMERDKGNLPSRFSVQQFDDYHSEMNMSALELEDSAVYFCASSLQGANSDYTFGSGTRLLVI.